The 20 T cell receptor beta chains below were found in one sample sequenced in a study of blood T cell repertoires in COVID-19. Generated by immunoSEQ multiplex PCR, the TCRdb table keeps only in-frame clones and is missing some. The sample carries just over 650,000 clones, 85% to 90% recorded once. Material for sequencing was peripheral blood. Receptor source: a woman younger than 35 with acute or convalescent COVID-19.

The chain is built from TRBV2 and TRBJ2-1; a weak D match, TRBD1 (6 bases). CDR3 length: 15 residues. Trimming cost V 5 bases and J 5 bases, with 16 bases left between them. Germline values: CDR1 SNHLY, CDR2 FYNNEI. CDR3 loop: CASSFGQPGNNEQFF. The CDR3 DNA is TGTGCCAGCAGTTTCGGACAGCCAGGGAACAATGAGCAGTTCTTC.

The chain carries TRBV7-2 and TRBJ1-2; D is possibly TRBD1 (5 bases). The germline V gene has CDR1 SGHTA and CDR2 FQGNSA. CDR3 length: 13 amino acids. V lost 5 bases and J lost 4, with 11 bases in between. In DNA form, the CDR3 reads TGTGCCAGCAGCGCGGGACCCATCTATGGCTACACCTTC. It codes for CASSAGPIYGYTF.

The genes are TRBV27 and TRBJ1-1; tentative D call: TRBD1 (6 bases). CDR1 MNHEY and CDR2 SMNVEV come from the germline V gene (reference sequence). The CDR3 extends over 16 amino acids. Trimming cost V 5 bases and J 6 bases, with 22 bases left between them. Written as DNA, the CDR3 is TGTGCCAGCAGTCATGAAGGGGGTAAGGATGGGGCTGAAGCTTTCTTT. The encoded protein is CASSHEGGKDGAEAFF.

V usage is TRBV5-1 and J usage is TRBJ2-1; 14 positions agree with TRBD2. The V segment lost 0 bases and the J segment 8 bases; nucleotides outside the gene matches: 7. Germline V gives CDR1 SGHRS, CDR2 YFSETQ. CDR3 length: 17 residues. Written as DNA, the CDR3 is TGCGCCAGCAGCTTGGGACTAGCGGGGGGGCAACGTCATGAGCAGTTCTTC. It is translated as CASSLGLAGGQRHEQFF.

The V call is TRBV18, the J call TRBJ1-2; D is ambiguous. The V gene lost 2 bases and the J gene lost 3 bases, with 7 bases spanning the gap. The CDR3 runs 13 residues. Germline V gene sequence: CDR1 KGHSH, CDR2 LQKENI. The CDR3 spells CASSPDIYYGYTF. The DNA for the CDR3 is TGTGCCAGCTCACCAGACATATACTATGGCTACACCTTC.

J is TRBJ2-1 and V is TRBV7-2; 7 nucleotides match TRBD1. Unmatched junction bases numbered 11, after V lost 2 bases and J lost 7 bases. The CDR3 is 16 residues long. The germline V gene has CDR1 SGHTA and CDR2 FQGNSA. CDR3 DNA: TGTGCCAGCAGCTTATGGGGAACAGGGGCCCGGAATGAGCAGTTCTTC. It translates to CASSLWGTGARNEQFF.

The chain is built from TRBV4-1 and TRBJ1-1; 11 bases align to TRBD1. From germline, CDR1 is MGHRA and CDR2 YSYEKL. V lost 4 bases and J lost 6; bases outside the gene matches: 10. CDR3 size: 16 residues. The CDR3 DNA sequence: TGCGCCAGCAGCCCGGGGACAGGGGGAATTAGGTCTGAAGCTTTCTTT. Its translation: CASSPGTGGIRSEAFF.

CDR3 in DNA: TGTGCCAGTAGCGAAGGGGGCTCTGGAAACACCATATATTTT. Amino acids: CASSEGGSGNTIYF. The rearrangement joins TRBV19 to TRBJ1-3, with D possibly matching TRBD1 (6 bases). The CDR3 spans 14 residues. Trimming removed 6 bases from V and 0 bases from J, with 9 bases in between. CDR1 and CDR2 from the germline V gene are LNHDA and SQIVND (reference sequence).

This clone was seen once. The gene calls are TRBV6-1 and TRBJ1-1; no firm D call. The ends were cut back, 3 bases at V and 5 bases at J, with 13 bases in the middle. The CDR3 is made up of 14 amino acids. Germline CDR1 and CDR2: MNHNS and SASEGT. Here the CDR3 reads CASSEMETGTEAFF. CDR3 nucleotide sequence: TGTGCCAGCAGTGAGATGGAGACGGGGACTGAAGCTTTCTTT.

This sequence joins TRBV5-4 and TRBJ2-3; D might be TRBD2 (5 bases). CDR1 is SGHNT, CDR2 YYREEE, per germline (reference sequence). V was shortened by 5 bases and J by 4 bases, with 14 bases between the two germline ends. The CDR3 covers 14 residues. The CDR3 DNA reads as TGTGCCAGCAGGTCGGACTTCCATTCAGATACGCAGTATTTT. It yields the protein CASRSDFHSDTQYF.

In DNA, the CDR3 is TGTGCCAGCAGCCCGGGACAGGGACCTAACTATGGCTACACCTTC. Translation: CASSPGQGPNYGYTF. This chain joins TRBV7-9 and TRBJ1-2; 9 positions match TRBD1. The V gene's germline CDR1 is SEHNR and CDR2 FQNEAQ (reference sequence). Unmatched junction bases numbered 4, after V lost 5 bases and J lost 0 bases. CDR3 length equals 15 residues.

The gene calls are TRBV5-1 and TRBJ1-5; D remains ambiguous. Trimming shortened V by 4 bases and J by 2 bases, and 16 bases separated the two germline ends. This CDR3 spans 16 amino acids. Germline V gives CDR1 SGHRS, CDR2 YFSETQ. The DNA for the CDR3 is TGCGCCAGCAGCCCGATATCAGGTGGCGGCAATCAGCCCCAGCATTTT. Protein sequence: CASSPISGGGNQPQHF.

CDR3 in amino acids: CASSTRGDRGWDEQYF. The CDR3 DNA reads TGTGCCAGTAGTACCAGAGGGGACAGGGGATGGGACGAGCAGTACTTC. The J gene is TRBJ2-7, the V gene TRBV19, with 10 bases identical to TRBD1. Per germline, CDR1 LNHDA and CDR2 SQIVND (reference sequence). With V trimmed by 4 bases and J by 5 bases, 11 bases remained unmatched. The CDR3 sequence is 16 residues long.

The V call is TRBV11-2, the J call TRBJ2-7; D not certain. Trimming took off 2 bases at V and 5 bases at J, with 4 bases between the two ends. Germline V lookup: CDR1 SGHAT, CDR2 FQNNGV. The CDR3 has 11 residues. CDR3: CASSLYDEQYF. Written as DNA, the CDR3 is TGTGCCAGCAGCTTATATGACGAGCAGTACTTC.

In its sample, this clone was seen once. The CDR3 coding sequence is TGTGCCAGCAAGGGGACAGACTACAATGAGCAGTTCTTC. Protein product: CASKGTDYNEQFF. The chain carries TRBV12-3 or TRBV12-4 and TRBJ2-1, with 7 bases aligning to TRBD1. The junction had 3 bases not matched to a gene; V was cut back by 7 bases and J by 3 bases. The CDR3 runs 13 residues.

V is TRBV6-1 and J is TRBJ1-2; a possible D gene is TRBD1 (5 bases). CDR1 and CDR2 (germline): MNHNS, SASEGT. Trimming took off 3 bases at V and 3 bases at J, with 14 bases between the two ends. CDR3 size: 15 residues. CDR3 sequence (DNA): TGTGCCAGCAGTGACGGAAAGGGGTTCGACTATGGCTACACCTTC. Its protein is CASSDGKGFDYGYTF.

The chain recombines TRBV29-1 with TRBJ1-1; tentative D call: TRBD1 (6 bases). Germline values: CDR1 SQVTM, CDR2 ANQGSEA. V lost 7 bases and J lost 1, with 10 bases in between. The CDR3 totals 12 residues. Here the CDR3 DNA reads TGCAGCGGTGGACAGCAGAACACTGAAGCTTTCTTT. As protein: CSGGQQNTEAFF. Full variable domain (rest looked up from reference TRBV29-1 and TRBJ1-1): SAVISQKPSRDICQRGTSLTIQCQVDSQVTMMFWYRQQPGQSLTLIATANQGSEATYESGFVIDKFPISRPNLTFSTLTVSNMSPEDSSIYLCSGGQQNTEAFFGQGTRLTVV.

The J gene is TRBJ1-1, the V gene TRBV20-1; no clear D. The CDR3 consists of 11 residues. Trimming cost V 6 bases and J 5 bases, with 10 bases left between them. Per germline, CDR1 DFQATT and CDR2 SNEGSKA (reference sequence). For the CDR3, the DNA is TGCAGTGCCCACAGTAGTACTGAAGCTTTCTTT. The encoded protein is CSAHSSTEAFF.

The chain combines TRBV7-5 with TRBJ1-6. TRBV7-5 is recorded as a pseudogene. CDR3 size: 18 residues. The CDR3 region is CASPQGRRPLRENSPLHF. The CDR3 DNA reads TGTGCCTCCCCCCAGGGACGGAGGCCATTACGGGAGAATTCACCCCTCCACTTT.

The rearrangement links TRBV30 to TRBJ1-2, with 9 bases that match TRBD1. Germline V lookup: CDR1 GTSNPN, CDR2 SVGIG (reference sequence). V shed 8 bases, J shed 2 bases, and the junction held 6 bases outside the gene matches. CDR3 size: 13 residues. The CDR3 DNA follows: TGTGCCGGTAACAGGGGGCGAAACTATGGCTACACCTTC. Amino acids: CAGNRGRNYGYTF.